Listed here are 5 T cell receptor beta chains from one sample, sequenced in a study of T cells in Graves' hyperthyroidism and ophthalmopathy. RNA transcripts provided the source from which TCR beta CDR3 regions were amplified. The TCR CDR3 first-round RT-PCR relied on the HTBI primer set. TCRdb used MiXCR to reprocess the multiplex PCR reads, holding one entry per CDR3 protein. The sample shows about 410,000 distinct CDR3 sequences, under 15% of them seen only once. Sequenced input: blood. The source of these receptors is a man between 18 and 35 years old with Graves' ophthalmopathy.

This clonotype came up a few times. The J gene is TRBJ2-7, the V gene TRBV19; 8 bases match TRBD1. Germline CDR1 reads LNHDA; CDR2 reads SQIVND (reference sequence). This CDR3 comprises 15 residues. V shed 1 base and J 3 bases; nucleotides not matched to a gene: 5. Written as DNA, the CDR3 is TGTGCCAGTAGTATAGGGATCGGACAGGGCTACGAGCAGTACTTC. Translating gives CASSIGIGQGYEQYF.

This clonotype was recorded at least ten times. The V call is TRBV10-3, the J call TRBJ1-5, with 7 bases lining up with TRBD1. Per germline, CDR1 ENHRY and CDR2 SYGVKD. J was trimmed by 3 bases and V by 2 bases; bases with no gene match: 10. This CDR3 contains 17 residues. The CDR3 DNA sequence: TGTGCCATCAGTGAGGGGGGAGGGGGCGCTCCCAATCAGCCCCAGCATTTT. Translated: CAISEGGGGAPNQPQHF.

This chain connects TRBV6-9 to TRBJ1-6, with 8 bases that match TRBD1. This CDR3 has 16 amino acids. CDR1 is MNHGY, CDR2 SVAAGI, per germline. The ends lost 3 bases at V and 14 bases at J; junction bases unmatched: 15. CDR3 DNA: TGTGCCAGCAGTTACCTCCGGACAGGGAGGGCTCGGGCCCTCCACTTT. It yields the protein CASSYLRTGRARALHF.

The chain links TRBV6-2 or TRBV6-3 to TRBJ2-1, with TRBD2 matching 10 bases. Germline V CDR1 and CDR2: MNHEY, SVGEGT. The junction had 14 bases not matched to a gene; V was cut back by 6 bases and J by 9 bases. The CDR3 sequence is 16 residues long. CDR3 DNA sequence: TGTGCCAGCAGCTCCCTCCGAGCGGGAGGGCCTGGTGAGCAGTTCTTC. Protein sequence: CASSSLRAGGPGEQFF.

The chain has TRBV9 and TRBJ1-3, with 7 nucleotides matching TRBD1. Germline CDR1 reads SGDLS; CDR2 reads YYNGEE. This CDR3 is built from 17 residues. V dropped 4 bases and J dropped 0; count of bases not matched to a gene: 10. The CDR3 spells CASSPRDSFFSGNTIYF. In DNA form, the CDR3 reads TGTGCCAGCAGCCCCCGGGACAGTTTTTTCTCTGGAAACACCATATATTTT.